This T cell receptor (beta chain) was captured by sequencing in a study of Graves' ophthalmopathy and Graves' hyperthyroidism. RNA transcripts were the template, and TCR beta CDR3 regions were amplified from them. Second-round multiplex PCR followed a first-round RT-PCR using HTBI primers. TCRdb reprocessed the multiplex PCR reads with MiXCR, giving one entry per CDR3 protein. The repertoire holds some 240,000 distinct CDR3 sequences, with less than 55% as singletons. V lost 1 base to trimming and J lost 8 bases, with 8 bases between them. The CDR3 is 12 residues long. Germline V gene lookup returns CDR1 SGHTA and CDR2 FQGTGA. This clonotype was found many times.

This receptor was obtained from an adult man with Graves' ophthalmopathy. Sequenced sample: peripheral blood. The chain carries TRBV7-3 and TRBJ1-1; D possibly corresponds to TRBD1 (6 bases). The CDR3 coding sequence is TGTGCCAGCAGCTTAAGCACAGGGGAAGCTTTCTTT. Protein product: CASSLSTGEAFF.